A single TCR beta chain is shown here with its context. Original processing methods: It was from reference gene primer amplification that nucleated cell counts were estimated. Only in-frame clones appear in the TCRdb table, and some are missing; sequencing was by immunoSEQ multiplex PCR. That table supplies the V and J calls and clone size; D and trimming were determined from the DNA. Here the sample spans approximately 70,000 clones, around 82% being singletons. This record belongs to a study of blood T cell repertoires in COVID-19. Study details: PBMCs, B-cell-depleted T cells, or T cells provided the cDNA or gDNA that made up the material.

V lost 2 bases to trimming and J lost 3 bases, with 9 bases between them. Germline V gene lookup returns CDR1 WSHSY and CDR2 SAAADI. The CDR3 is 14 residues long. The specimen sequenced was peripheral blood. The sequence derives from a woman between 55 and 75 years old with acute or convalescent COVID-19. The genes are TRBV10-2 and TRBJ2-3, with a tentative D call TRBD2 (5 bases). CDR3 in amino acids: CASSERGRTDTQYF. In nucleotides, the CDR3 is TGCGCCAGCAGTGAGCGGGGAAGGACAGATACGCAGTATTTT.